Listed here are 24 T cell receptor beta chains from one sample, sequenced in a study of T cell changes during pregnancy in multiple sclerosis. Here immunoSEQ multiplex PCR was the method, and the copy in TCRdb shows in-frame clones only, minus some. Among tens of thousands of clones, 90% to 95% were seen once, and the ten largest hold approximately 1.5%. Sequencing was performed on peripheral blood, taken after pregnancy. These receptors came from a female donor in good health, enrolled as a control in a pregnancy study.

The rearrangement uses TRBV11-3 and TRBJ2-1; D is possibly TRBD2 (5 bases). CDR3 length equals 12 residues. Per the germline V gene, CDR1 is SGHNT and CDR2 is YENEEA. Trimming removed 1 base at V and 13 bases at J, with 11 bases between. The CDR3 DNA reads TGTGCCAGCAGCTTAGGGTTTTCTAGCCAGTTCTTC. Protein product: CASSLGFSSQFF.

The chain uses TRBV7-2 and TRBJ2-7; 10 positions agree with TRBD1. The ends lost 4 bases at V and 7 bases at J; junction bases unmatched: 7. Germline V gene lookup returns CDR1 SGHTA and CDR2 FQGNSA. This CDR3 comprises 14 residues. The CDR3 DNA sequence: TGTGCCAGCAGCTCGTCCGGGACAGGGGTTGAGCAGTACTTC. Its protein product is CASSSSGTGVEQYF.

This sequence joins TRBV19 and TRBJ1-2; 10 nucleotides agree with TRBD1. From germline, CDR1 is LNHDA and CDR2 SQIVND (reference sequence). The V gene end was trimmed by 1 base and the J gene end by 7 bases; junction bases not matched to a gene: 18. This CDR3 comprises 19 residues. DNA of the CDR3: TGTGCCAGTAGTATAGGTTTTTCCGGGACAGGGGCCTTATCGGGTGGCTACACCTTC. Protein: CASSIGFSGTGALSGGYTF.

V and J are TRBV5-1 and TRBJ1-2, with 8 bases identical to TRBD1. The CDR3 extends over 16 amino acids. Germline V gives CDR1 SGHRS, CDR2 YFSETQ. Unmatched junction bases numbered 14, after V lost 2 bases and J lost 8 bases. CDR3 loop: CASSLSGQGYIRGYTF. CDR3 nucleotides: TGCGCCAGCAGCTTATCCGGACAGGGATATATTCGGGGCTACACCTTC.

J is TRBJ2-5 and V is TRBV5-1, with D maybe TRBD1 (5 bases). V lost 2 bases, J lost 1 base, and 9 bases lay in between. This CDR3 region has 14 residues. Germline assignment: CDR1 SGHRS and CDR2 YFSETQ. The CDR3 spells CASSFSDSQETQYF. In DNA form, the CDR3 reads TGCGCCAGCAGCTTCTCCGACAGCCAAGAGACCCAGTACTTC.

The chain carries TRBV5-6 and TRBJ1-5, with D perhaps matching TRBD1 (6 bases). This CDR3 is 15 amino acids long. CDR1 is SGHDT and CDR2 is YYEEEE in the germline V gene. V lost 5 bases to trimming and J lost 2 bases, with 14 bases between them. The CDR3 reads CASSFRGGRNQPQHF. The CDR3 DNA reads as TGTGCCAGCAGTTTTAGGGGGGGACGCAATCAGCCCCAGCATTTT.

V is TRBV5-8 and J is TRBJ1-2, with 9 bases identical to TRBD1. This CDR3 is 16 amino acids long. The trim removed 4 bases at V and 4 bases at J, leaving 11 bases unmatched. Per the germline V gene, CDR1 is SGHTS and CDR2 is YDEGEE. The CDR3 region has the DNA TGTGCCAGCAGCGTACAGACAGGGGGTACAGTCTATGGCTACACCTTC. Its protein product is CASSVQTGGTVYGYTF. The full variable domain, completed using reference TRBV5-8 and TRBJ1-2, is EAGVTQSPTHLIKTRGQQATLRCSPISGHTSVYWYQQALGLGLQFLLWYDEGEERNRGNFPPRFSGRQFPNYSSELNVNALELEDSALYLCASSVQTGGTVYGYTFGSGTRLTVV.

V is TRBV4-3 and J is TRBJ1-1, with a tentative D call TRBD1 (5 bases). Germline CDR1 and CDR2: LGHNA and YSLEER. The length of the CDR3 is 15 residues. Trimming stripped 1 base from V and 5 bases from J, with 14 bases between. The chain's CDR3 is CASSQANRGLTEAFF. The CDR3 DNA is TGCGCCAGCAGCCAAGCTAATAGGGGATTAACTGAAGCTTTCTTT.

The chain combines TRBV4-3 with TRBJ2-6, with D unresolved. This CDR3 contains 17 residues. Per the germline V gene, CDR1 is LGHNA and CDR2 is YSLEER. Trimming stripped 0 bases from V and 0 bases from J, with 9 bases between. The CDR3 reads CASSQDPTNSGANVLTF. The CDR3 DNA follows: TGCGCCAGCAGCCAAGACCCAACAAACTCTGGGGCCAACGTCCTGACTTTC.

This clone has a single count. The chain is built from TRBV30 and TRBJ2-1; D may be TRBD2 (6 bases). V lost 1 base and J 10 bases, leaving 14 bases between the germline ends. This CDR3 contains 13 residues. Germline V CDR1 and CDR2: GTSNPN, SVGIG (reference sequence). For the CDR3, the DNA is TGTGCCTGGAGTGAGGGACTGCTTGGGGAGCAGTTCTTC. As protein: CAWSEGLLGEQFF.

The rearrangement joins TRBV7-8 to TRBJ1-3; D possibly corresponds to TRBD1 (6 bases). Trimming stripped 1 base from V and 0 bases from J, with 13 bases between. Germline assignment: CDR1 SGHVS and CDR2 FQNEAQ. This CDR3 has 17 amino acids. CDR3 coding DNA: TGTGCCAGCAGCTTAGGACAGGCCCACTACTCTGGAAACACCATATATTTT. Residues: CASSLGQAHYSGNTIYF.

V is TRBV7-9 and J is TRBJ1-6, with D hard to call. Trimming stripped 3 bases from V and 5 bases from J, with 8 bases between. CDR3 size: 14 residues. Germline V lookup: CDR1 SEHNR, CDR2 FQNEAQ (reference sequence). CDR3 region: CASSFSQNNSPLHF. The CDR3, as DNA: TGTGCCAGCAGCTTCTCACAGAATAATTCACCCCTCCACTTT.

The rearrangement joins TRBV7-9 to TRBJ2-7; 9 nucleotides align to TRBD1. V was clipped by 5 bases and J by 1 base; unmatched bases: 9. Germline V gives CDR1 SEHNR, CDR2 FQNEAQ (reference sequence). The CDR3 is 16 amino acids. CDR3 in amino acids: CASSPYGTGISYEQYF. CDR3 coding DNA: TGTGCCAGCAGCCCTTATGGGACAGGGATTTCCTACGAGCAGTACTTC.

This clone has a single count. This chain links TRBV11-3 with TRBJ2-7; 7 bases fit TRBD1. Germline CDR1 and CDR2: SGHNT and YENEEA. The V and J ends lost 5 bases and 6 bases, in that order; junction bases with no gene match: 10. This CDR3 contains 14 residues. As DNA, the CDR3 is TGTGCCAGCAGCGTAGGGGGCGCCTCTGGCGAGCAGTACTTC. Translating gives CASSVGGASGEQYF. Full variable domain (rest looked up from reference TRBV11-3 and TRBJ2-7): EAGVVQSPRYKIIEKKQPVAFWCNPISGHNTLYWYLQNLGQGPELLIRYENEEAVDDSQLPKDRFSAERLKGVDSTLKIQPAELGDSAVYLCASSVGGASGEQYFGPGTRLTVT.

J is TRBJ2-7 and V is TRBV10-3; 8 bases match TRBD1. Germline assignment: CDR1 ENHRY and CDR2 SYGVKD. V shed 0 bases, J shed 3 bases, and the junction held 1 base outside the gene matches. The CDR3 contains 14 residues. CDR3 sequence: CAISESTGVYEQYF. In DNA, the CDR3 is TGTGCCATCAGTGAGTCGACAGGGGTCTACGAGCAGTACTTC.

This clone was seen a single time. In DNA form, the CDR3 reads TGTGCCAGTAGTGCGGGGACAGTCAATTCACCCCTCCACTTT. Translating it yields CASSAGTVNSPLHF. The chain uses TRBV19 and TRBJ1-6; 7 bases are a match to TRBD1. The CDR3 spans 14 residues. The trim removed 5 bases at V and 7 bases at J, leaving 5 bases unmatched. CDR1 and CDR2 from the germline V gene are LNHDA and SQIVND (reference sequence).

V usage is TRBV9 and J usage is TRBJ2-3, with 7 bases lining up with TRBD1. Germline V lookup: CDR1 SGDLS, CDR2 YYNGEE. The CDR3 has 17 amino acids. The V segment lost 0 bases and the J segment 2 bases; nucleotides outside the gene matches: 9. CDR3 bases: TGTGCCAGCAGCGTAGGATCCCGGGACAGAGCCACAGATACGCAGTATTTT. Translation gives CASSVGSRDRATDTQYF.

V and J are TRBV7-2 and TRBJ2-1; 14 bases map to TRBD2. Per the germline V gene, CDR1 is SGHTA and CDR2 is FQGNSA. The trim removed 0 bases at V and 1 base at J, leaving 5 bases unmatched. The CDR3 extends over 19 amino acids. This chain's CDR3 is CASSLAATSGGASYNEQFF. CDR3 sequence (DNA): TGTGCCAGCAGCTTAGCCGCGACTAGCGGGGGGGCATCCTACAATGAGCAGTTCTTC.

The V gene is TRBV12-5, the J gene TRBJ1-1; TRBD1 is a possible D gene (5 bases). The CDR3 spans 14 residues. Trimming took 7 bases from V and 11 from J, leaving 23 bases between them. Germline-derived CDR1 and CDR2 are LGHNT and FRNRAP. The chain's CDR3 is CASAPVAMGEDAFF. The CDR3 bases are TGTGCTAGTGCCCCCGTCGCGATGGGGGAGGATGCTTTCTTT.

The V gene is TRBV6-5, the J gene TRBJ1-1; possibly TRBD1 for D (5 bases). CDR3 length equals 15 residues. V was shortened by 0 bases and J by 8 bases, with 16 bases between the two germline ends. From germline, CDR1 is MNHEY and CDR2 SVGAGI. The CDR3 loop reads CASSYSLIGGGEAFF. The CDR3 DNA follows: TGTGCCAGCAGTTACTCCTTAATTGGGGGGGGAGAAGCTTTCTTT.

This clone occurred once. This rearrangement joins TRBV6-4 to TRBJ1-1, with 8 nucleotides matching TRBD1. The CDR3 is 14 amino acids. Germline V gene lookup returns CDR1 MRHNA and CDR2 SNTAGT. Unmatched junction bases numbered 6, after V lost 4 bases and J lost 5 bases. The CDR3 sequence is CASSAAGGITEAFF. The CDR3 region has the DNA TGTGCCAGCAGTGCGGCAGGGGGCATTACTGAAGCTTTCTTT.

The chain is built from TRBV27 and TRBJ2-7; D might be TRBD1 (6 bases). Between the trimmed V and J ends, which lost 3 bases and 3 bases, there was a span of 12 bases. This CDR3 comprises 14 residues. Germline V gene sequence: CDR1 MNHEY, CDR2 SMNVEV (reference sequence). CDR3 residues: CASSFLGGSYEQYF. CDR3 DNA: TGTGCCAGCAGTTTTTTAGGGGGAAGCTACGAGCAGTACTTC.

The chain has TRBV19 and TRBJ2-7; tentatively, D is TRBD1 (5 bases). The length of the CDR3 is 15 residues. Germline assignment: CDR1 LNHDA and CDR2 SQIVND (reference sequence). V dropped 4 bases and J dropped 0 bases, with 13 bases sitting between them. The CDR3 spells CASSNLQVISYEQYF. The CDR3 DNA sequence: TGTGCCAGTAGTAATTTACAGGTTATCTCCTACGAGCAGTACTTC. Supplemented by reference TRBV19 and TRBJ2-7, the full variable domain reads DGGITQSPKYLFRKEGQNVTLSCEQNLNHDAMYWYRQDPGQGLRLIYYSQIVNDFQKGDIAEGYSVSREKKESFPLTVTSAQKNPTAFYLCASSNLQVISYEQYFGPGTRLTVT.

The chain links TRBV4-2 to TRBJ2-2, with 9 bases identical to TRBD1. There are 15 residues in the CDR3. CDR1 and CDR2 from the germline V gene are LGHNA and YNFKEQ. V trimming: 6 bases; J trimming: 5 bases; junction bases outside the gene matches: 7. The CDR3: CASRRTGVRTGELFF. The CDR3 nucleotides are TGTGCCAGCAGACGGACAGGGGTGAGGACCGGGGAGCTGTTTTTT.